The rows below give T cell receptor beta chains drawn from one sample of a study of shared clonotypes between healthy human individuals. TCRdb's table, derived via immunoSEQ multiplex PCR, lists solely in-frame clones and lacks some. The repertoire holds some 660,000 clones, with about three quarters as singletons. The sample consisted of memory CD4+ T cells sorted from blood. The receptors were sampled from a woman aged 25 to 45 in good health. Both conserved end residues are part of each CDR3. D genes are given only for firm matches. Rows may omit the clone size; those that give it use once, few, many or a size class.

NA,TRBV28,TRBJ1-2,12,NA,TGTGCCAGCAGAAAACCGGAGGATGGCTACACCTTC,CASRKPEDGYTF
NA,TRBV2,TRBJ2-5,15,TRBD2,TGTGCCAGCAGTGAGAGTGAACTAGCGAAGGAGACCCAGTACTTC,CASSESELAKETQYF
NA,TRBV27,TRBJ2-1,15,TRBD2,TGTGCCAGCAGTTTCCTAACTAGCGGGGACAATGAGCAGTTCTTC,CASSFLTSGDNEQFF
few,TRBV5-5,TRBJ2-1,14,TRBD2,TGTGCCAGCAGCCCGGGCGGGAGCTTGGTTGAGCAGTTCTTC,CASSPGGSLVEQFF
NA,TRBV5-1,TRBJ2-7,14,NA,TGCGCCAGCAGCTTGGAAGGGCAGATTTACGAGCAGTACTTC,CASSLEGQIYEQYF
NA,TRBV18,TRBJ1-1,16,NA,TGTGCCAGCTCACCAAAGGGGCCCGGGGGCGGCACTGAAGCTTTCTTT,CASSPKGPGGGTEAFF
NA,TRBV6-6,TRBJ2-1,12,NA,TGTGCCAGCAGCACCCGTGGGGCTGAGCAGTTCTTC,CASSTRGAEQFF
few,TRBV11-2,TRBJ1-1,14,NA,TGTGCCAGCAGCCTTCCTCGTCAGAACACTGAAGCTTTCTTT,CASSLPRQNTEAFF
NA,TRBV2,TRBJ2-5,15,NA,TGTGCCAGCAGTGGGTCCGAATCCCGGGGAGAGACCCAGTACTTC,CASSGSESRGETQYF
NA,TRBV18,TRBJ1-5,16,NA,TGTGCCAGCTCACCTTCGACAGACTATAGCAATCAGCCCCAGCATTTT,CASSPSTDYSNQPQHF
NA,TRBV5-1,TRBJ2-3,15,NA,TGCGCCAGCAGCTTGGGCAGACAGCGCACAGATACGCAGTATTTT,CASSLGRQRTDTQYF
NA,TRBV20-1,TRBJ2-5,11,NA,TGCAGTGCTAGAGATCGGCAGACCCAGTACTTC,CSARDRQTQYF
few,TRBV2,TRBJ1-1,10,NA,TGTGCCAGCAGTGTCGGTGAAGCTTTCTTT,CASSVGEAFF
NA,TRBV2,TRBJ2-5,12,NA,TGTGCCAGCAGTCTCAGCAAAGAGACCCAGTACTTC,CASSLSKETQYF
NA,TRBV6-8,TRBJ1-1,13,NA,TGTGCCAGCAGTTACCCAGTTAACACTGAAGCTTTCTTT,CASSYPVNTEAFF
NA,TRBV7-2,TRBJ2-7,15,NA,TGTGCCAGCAGCTTCAGTGAGGGTGGCGCCTACGAGCAGTACTTC,CASSFSEGGAYEQYF
NA,TRBV5-4,TRBJ2-5,16,TRBD1,TGTGCCAGCAGTAATACCTACGGGACAGGGACGAAGACCCAGTACTTC,CASSNTYGTGTKTQYF